This T cell receptor (beta chain) appears in the sequencing data of a study of CD8+CD57+ T cells in acquired aplastic anemia. Study-wide background: Mean yield of DNA from sorted CD4+ and CD8+ cells was 3 to 3.5 ug. Findings of the study overall: No significant patient-versus-control difference appeared in CD8+ Simpson's diversity. Overlapping CD8+ CDR3 repertoires of patients and controls contained around 31 shared sequences.

Patients selected for sequencing had displayed CD8+CD57+ cell expansion by flow cytometry. No therapy was given to patients before blood sampling. Genomic DNA acted as the template from which TCR beta VDJ combination and CDR3 sequence profiling were carried out. TCRdb reprocessed the reads via MiXCR and lists one record per CDR3 protein. Of 80,000 or so distinct CDR3 sequences in the sample, 70% were seen once. Unmatched junction bases numbered 3, after V lost 3 bases and J lost 2 bases. CDR1 and CDR2 from the germline V gene are SGDLS and YYNGEE. The CDR3 is 14 residues long. This clonotype was recorded at least ten times. Its antigen is unidentified.

The chain recombines TRBV9 with TRBJ2-5; 8 bases agree with TRBD1. Material: sorted CD4+, CD8+, or CD8+CD57+ T cells (not recorded which) from PBMCs. This clonotype was obtained from a human donor with aplastic anemia. The CDR3, as DNA: TGTGCCAGCAGCGAAGGACAGGGACAAGAGACCCAGTACTTC. This encodes CASSEGQGQETQYF.